Listed below are T cell receptor beta chains from one sample, sequenced in a study of blood T cell repertoires in COVID-19. Produced via immunoSEQ multiplex PCR; TCRdb's table is partial and in-frame only. The sample includes about 97,000 clones, around 87% of them seen just once. What was sequenced was peripheral blood. All receptors derive from a human donor in a cohort sampled during active COVID-19. Both conserved end residues are part of each CDR3. The D gene is left open where the match is weak. Only part of the rows carry a size: once, few, many, or a class if the clone is expanded.

J gene	D gene	V gene	clone size	CDR3 protein	CDR3 DNA
TRBJ2-2	-	TRBV21-1	-	CASSKALSGQGGENTGELFF	-
TRBJ1-1	-	TRBV20-1	-	CSASLGGNTEAFF	TGCAGTGCTAGTTTGGGAGGGAACACTGAAGCTTTCTTT
TRBJ2-7	TRBD1	TRBV20-1	-	CTGTGTGEQYF	TGCACTGGGACAGGGACGGGGGAGCAGTACTTC
TRBJ1-2	TRBD1	TRBV14	-	CASSQETGTGPMSYGYTF	TGTGCCAGCAGCCAAGAAACCGGGACAGGGCCAATGTCCTATGGCTACACCTTC
TRBJ1-2	-	TRBV18	-	CASSGLNYGYTF	TGTGCCAGCTCGGGCCTTAACTATGGCTACACCTTC
TRBJ1-1	TRBD1	TRBV10-2	-	CASGQGAAEAFF	TGCGCCAGCGGACAGGGGGCCGCTGAAGCTTTCTTT
TRBJ1-2	TRBD1	TRBV2	-	CASSPGQGLYYGYTF	TGTGCCAGCAGTCCGGGACAGGGGTTATACTATGGCTACACCTTC
TRBJ1-1	TRBD1	TRBV11-2	once	CASSLAPGQGLTEAFF	TGTGCCAGCAGCTTAGCCCCGGGACAGGGGTTGACTGAAGCTTTCTTT
TRBJ2-3	-	TRBV6-5	-	CASSPGLRGDTQYF	TGTGCCAGCAGCCCGGGCCTGCGGGGAGATACGCAGTATTTT
TRBJ1-1	TRBD1	TRBV5-1	-	CASSPDRGRNTEAFF	TGCGCCAGCAGCCCTGACAGGGGGAGGAACACTGAAGCTTTCTTT